This T cell receptor (beta chain) was found in a study of vaccination and CD4 T cells after COVID-19. The wider study: Collection of post-vaccine samples followed dose two by a median about 72 days, spanning a range of 14 to 241. Notes on the study in general: Spike mono-reactivity was found in 304 of the 307 vaccine-specific clones identified in convalescent patients.

With the Oncomine TCR Beta short-read assay, DNA from cultured CD4+ T cells was sequenced. Via MiXCR, TCRdb re-called the PCR reads, giving one row per CDR3 protein. The top ten clones hold about four fifths of a sample with fewer than 2,500 distinct CDR3 sequences, around three fifths of them seen once. A word on this clonotype: What it binds is not known.

This CDR3 has 15 residues. With V trimmed by 0 bases and J by 5 bases, 1 base remained unmatched. Germline CDR1 is DFQATT and CDR2 is SNEGSKA (reference sequence). Sample treatment: approximately 11-day PBMC culture with coronavirus spike peptide pools or control peptides (ViraFEST assay). It was before the COVID-19 pandemic (2011-2018) that the unexposed donor's CD4+ T cells were collected. With peptide pools, ViraFEST first expanded antigen-specific T cells and afterwards sequenced their TCRs. The chain recombines TRBV20-1 with TRBJ2-1; 13 nucleotides agree with TRBD2. The TCR was taken from a human donor in good health. Specimen: CD4+ T cells from blood, cultured in vitro. CDR3 sequence: CSARDGLAGDNEQFF. CDR3 bases: TGCAGTGCTAGAGATGGACTAGCGGGGGACAATGAGCAGTTCTTC.